The present T cell receptor beta chain was sequenced within a study of blood T cell repertoires in COVID-19. J was trimmed by 4 bases and V by 7 bases; bases with no gene match: 7. CDR3 length: 14 residues. Germline lookup yields CDR1 SGHRS and CDR2 YFSETQ. Study processing details: Counts of nucleated cells, estimated from reference gene primer amplification, were obtained. Clones were read by immunoSEQ multiplex PCR, and TCRdb kept only the in-frame ones, dropping some. V and J calls and clone size are copied from that table; D and trimming were computed from the DNA. The profile shows approximately 320,000 clones, about nine tenths of them singletons.

The chain carries TRBV5-1 and TRBJ2-7, with 11 nucleotides matching TRBD1. Sequenced input: peripheral blood. This clonotype was sampled from a woman aged 30 to 39 with COVID-19, enrolled during active disease. The CDR3 here is CASRRTGGIYEQYF. In DNA, the CDR3 is TGCGCCAGCCGCCGGACAGGGGGCATATACGAGCAGTACTTC.